This T cell receptor (beta chain) was captured by sequencing in a study of human T cells and chemical hapten exposure. Whole-study context: Small volume differences among pooled libraries mainly caused per-sample TCR yield variation.

Total RNA was extracted from unfractionated whole blood. This CDR3 is built from 19 residues. With 5 bases clipped from V and 1 base from J, the junction kept 11 bases outside the gene matches. Germline assignment: CDR1 SEHNR and CDR2 FQNEAQ (reference sequence). The library attached unique molecular identifiers to individual cDNA molecules. In the original processing: Sequenced samples showed a median of roughly 99,000 TCRs each, with counts running from roughly 23,000 to 700,000. TCRdb processed the 5' RACE reads anew with MiXCR; each CDR3 protein has one entry. In this record, the V and J calls reflect TCRdb's handling and not the investigators' own analysis. The sample lists 70,000 to 85,000 distinct CDR3 sequences, around 15% occurring once. General study findings and limits: With DPC sensitization, TCRs exceeding 1 in 1000 frequency showed no change.

Notes on this clonotype: Its specificity is not known.

The chain couples TRBV7-9 to TRBJ2-1; TRBD2 agrees at 13 bases. This receptor was obtained from a female donor in good health. As DNA, the CDR3 is TGTGCCAGCAGCCCTCCCCTCGGACTAGCGGGGGTATCCTACAATGAGCAGTTCTTC. Protein sequence: CASSPPLGLAGVSYNEQFF.